A single TCR beta chain is shown here with its context. Its antigen is unknown. Reprocessing the 5' RACE reads, TCRdb reports a single entry for every CDR3 protein and omits DNA. The repertoire table contains hundreds of thousands of distinct CDR3 sequences. Germline V gives CDR1 MGHRA, CDR2 YSYEKL. The CDR3 is made up of 14 amino acids. These data are taken from a study of T cells expressing NK-cell markers. Study at large: Researchers got TCR beta repertoires out of sorted CD3+CD56+NKG2C+, CD3+CD56+NKG2C- and CD3+CD56-NKG2C+ T cells. Study-level results: Each of roughly 6 donors carried dominant NKG2C+ clonotypes accounting for about 1.0-8% of CD8+ T cells.

The sequence came from a man between 18 and 35 years old in good health. The sequenced sample was blood T cells: a sorted CD56 or NKG2C T cell subset, CD4+ or CD8+ T cells, or bulk PBMC T cells (not recorded which). V and J are TRBV4-1 and TRBJ2-3; TCRdb calls TRBD2, which cannot be checked without DNA. The CDR3 protein is CASSLGREVDTQYF.